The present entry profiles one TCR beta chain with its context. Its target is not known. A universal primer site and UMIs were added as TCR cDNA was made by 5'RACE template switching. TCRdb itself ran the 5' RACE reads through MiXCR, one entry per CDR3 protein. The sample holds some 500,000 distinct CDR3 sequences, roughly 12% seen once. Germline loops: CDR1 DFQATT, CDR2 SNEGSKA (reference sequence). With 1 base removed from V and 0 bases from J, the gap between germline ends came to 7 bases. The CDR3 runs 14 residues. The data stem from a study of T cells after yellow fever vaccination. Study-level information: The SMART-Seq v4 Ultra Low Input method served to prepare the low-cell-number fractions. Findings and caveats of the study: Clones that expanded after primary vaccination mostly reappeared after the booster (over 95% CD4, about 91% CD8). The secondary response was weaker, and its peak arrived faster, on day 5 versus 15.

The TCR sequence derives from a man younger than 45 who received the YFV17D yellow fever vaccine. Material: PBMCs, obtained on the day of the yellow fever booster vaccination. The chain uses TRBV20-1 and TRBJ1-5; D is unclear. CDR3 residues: CSARVAASNQPQHF. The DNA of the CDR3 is TGCAGTGCTAGAGTGGCAGCTAGCAATCAGCCCCAGCATTTT.